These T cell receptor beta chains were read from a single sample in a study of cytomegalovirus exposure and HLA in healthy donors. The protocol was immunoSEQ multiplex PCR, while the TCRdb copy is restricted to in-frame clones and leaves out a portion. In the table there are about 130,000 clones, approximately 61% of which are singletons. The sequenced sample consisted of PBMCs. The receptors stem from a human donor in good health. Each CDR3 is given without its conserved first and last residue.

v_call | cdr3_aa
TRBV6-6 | ASSYSTRSGYNEQF
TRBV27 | ASSNLDRGFLAF
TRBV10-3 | AISPGQGSDIQY
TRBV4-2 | ASSQVGSAGGGGTQY
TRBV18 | ASSPPGGRINEQF
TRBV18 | ASSPPPGGPREQF
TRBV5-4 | ASSLGLAFYNEQF
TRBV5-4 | ASSLGGTAYHNEQF
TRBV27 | ASSPLTSGRRNEQF
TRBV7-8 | ASSLVGENTEAF
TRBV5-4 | ASSFQRTSSYNEQF
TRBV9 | ASSEGSYGYT
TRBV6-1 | ASSEVAGAYTGELF
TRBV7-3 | ASSRAGGSGTDTQY
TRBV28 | ASRGRGTGTYEQY
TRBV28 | ASSLRTGTTGEAF
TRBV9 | ASSVRTSGKNTDTQY
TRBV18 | ASSPDRSNEKLF
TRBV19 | ASSRPGLINTEAF